The 9 T cell receptor beta chains presented below share a single source sample, sequenced in a study of shared clonotypes between healthy human individuals. This table comes from immunoSEQ multiplex PCR, and its TCRdb copy is limited to in-frame clones, with some not included. The sample holds roughly 1,800,000 clones, about 95% seen once. It was CD45RO-negative cells, positively selected for CCR7, that made up naive CD8 cells, with terminally differentiated effector memory CD45RA+ cells excluded. The sequenced sample consisted of naive CD8+ T cells sorted from blood. The receptors were gathered from a man in his late teens or twenties in good health.

This chain uses TRBV2 with TRBJ2-2; the D call may be TRBD1 or TRBD2 (5 bases each). CDR1 SNHLY and CDR2 FYNNEI come from the germline V gene. CDR3 length equals 13 residues. Trimming took 3 bases from V and 6 from J, leaving 8 bases between them. CDR3 in amino acids: CASSEMGAGELFF. The CDR3 DNA follows: TGTGCCAGCAGTGAGATGGGGGCCGGGGAGCTGTTTTTT.

This chain links TRBV7-8 with TRBJ2-7; no clear D. The CDR3 loop spans 14 amino acids. CDR1 and CDR2 from the germline V gene are SGHVS and FQNEAQ. V lost 5 bases and J 0 bases, leaving 11 bases between the germline ends. This CDR3 reads CASSPSPSSYEQYF. CDR3 DNA sequence: TGTGCCAGCAGCCCCTCTCCCAGCTCCTACGAGCAGTACTTC. The whole variable domain, filled in from reference TRBV7-8 and TRBJ2-7, reads GAGVSQSPRYKVAKRGQDVALRCDPISGHVSLFWYQQALGQGPEFLTYFQNEAQLDKSGLPSDRFFAERPEGSVSTLKIQRTQQEDSAVYLCASSPSPSSYEQYFGPGTRLTVT.

This chain connects TRBV30 to TRBJ2-5; the D call may be TRBD1 or TRBD2 (5 bases each). The CDR3 length is 14 residues. Germline CDR1 is GTSNPN and CDR2 is SVGIG (reference sequence). Between the trimmed V and J ends, which lost 2 bases and 0 bases, there was a span of 10 bases. CDR3 loop: CAWSRDGYQETQYF. CDR3 bases: TGTGCCTGGAGTAGGGACGGTTACCAAGAGACCCAGTACTTC.

The chain is built from TRBV30 and TRBJ2-2; the match to TRBD1 covers 7 bases. The germline CDR1 and CDR2 sequences are GTSNPN and SVGIG (reference sequence). V shed 6 bases and J 3 bases; nucleotides not matched to a gene: 4. CDR3 length: 13 residues. The DNA for the CDR3 is TGTGCCTGCGACAGGGTGCACACCGGGGAGCTGTTTTTT. This gives the protein CACDRVHTGELFF.

V and J are TRBV11-2 and TRBJ2-7, with 10 positions matching TRBD2. CDR3 length: 18 amino acids. From germline, CDR1 is SGHAT and CDR2 FQNNGV. Trimming cost V 6 bases and J 4 bases; bases outside gene matches: 18. The CDR3: CASRSRGVAGGRPYEQYF. Here the CDR3 DNA reads TGTGCCAGCAGATCCCGCGGGGTAGCGGGGGGCCGACCTTACGAGCAGTACTTC. Full variable domain (outside the CDR3, taken from reference TRBV11-2 and TRBJ2-7): EAGVAQSPRYKIIEKRQSVAFWCNPISGHATLYWYQQILGQGPKLLIQFQNNGVVDDSQLPKDRFSAERLKGVDSTLKIQPAKLEDSAVYLCASRSRGVAGGRPYEQYFGPGTRLTVT.

The table lists this clone with a count of one. A much more abundant neighbour one base away suggests this may be a read error. The chain carries TRBV6-6 and TRBJ1-1, with unresolved D. Germline CDR1 and CDR2: MNHNY and SVGAGI (reference sequence). The CDR3 has 12 amino acids. V was clipped by 6 bases and J by 3 bases, with 8 bases between them. CDR3 DNA: TGTGCCAGCAGCTTAATGGACACTGAAGCTTTCTTT. Its protein product is CASSLMDTEAFF.

The chain carries TRBV27 and TRBJ2-3; TRBD2 aligns across 12 bases. Germline V CDR1 and CDR2: MNHEY, SMNVEV (reference sequence). The CDR3 consists of 15 residues. With V trimmed by 7 bases and J by 6 bases, 8 bases remained unmatched. The CDR3 sequence: CASNSRTSGIDTQYF. CDR3 nucleotide sequence: TGTGCCAGCAACTCACGGACTAGCGGGATTGATACGCAGTATTTT.

The chain combines TRBV27 with TRBJ1-5, with 9 bases matching TRBD1. The CDR3 has 14 amino acids. The junction had 5 bases not matched to a gene; V was cut back by 6 bases and J by 5 bases. Germline CDR1 reads MNHEY; CDR2 reads SMNVEV (reference sequence). Here the CDR3 DNA reads TGTGCCAGCAGCCGGGACAGGGTCGATCAGCCCCAGCATTTT. Amino acids: CASSRDRVDQPQHF.

The chain carries TRBV20-1 and TRBJ2-7; D is possibly TRBD1 (5 bases). Germline CDR1 is DFQATT and CDR2 is SNEGSKA (reference sequence). The V end was cut by 6 bases, the J end by 4 bases, with 10 bases between. The CDR3 has 11 residues. CDR3 nucleotides: TGCAGTGCAGCAGACAGATACGAGCAGTACTTC. Residues: CSAADRYEQYF.